This T cell receptor beta chain was identified during a study of blood T cell repertoires in COVID-19. As for the study in general: Sites in the United States, Italy and Spain provided acute and convalescent COVID-19 samples. T cells, B-cell-depleted T cells, or PBMCs supplied cDNA or gDNA.

CDR1 and CDR2 from the germline V gene are LGHNT and FRNRAP. The CDR3 is made up of 13 amino acids. With V trimmed by 5 bases and J by 4 bases, 3 bases remained unmatched. In the original workflow: Amplification with reference gene primers provided the estimates of nucleated cell counts. Some clones are missing from TCRdb's copy, which holds only in-frame ones; the method was immunoSEQ multiplex PCR. V, J and clone size reflect that table, while D and trimming were determined from the DNA. The sample lists a few hundred thousand clones, 80% to 90% occurring once. Sequencing was performed on peripheral blood. The chain has TRBV12-5 and TRBJ2-5; TRBD1 matches 8 bases. The sequence was obtained from a man over 45 with acute or convalescent COVID-19. This chain's CDR3 is CASGPGQGETQYF. CDR3 DNA: TGTGCTAGTGGTCCTGGACAGGGAGAGACCCAGTACTTC.